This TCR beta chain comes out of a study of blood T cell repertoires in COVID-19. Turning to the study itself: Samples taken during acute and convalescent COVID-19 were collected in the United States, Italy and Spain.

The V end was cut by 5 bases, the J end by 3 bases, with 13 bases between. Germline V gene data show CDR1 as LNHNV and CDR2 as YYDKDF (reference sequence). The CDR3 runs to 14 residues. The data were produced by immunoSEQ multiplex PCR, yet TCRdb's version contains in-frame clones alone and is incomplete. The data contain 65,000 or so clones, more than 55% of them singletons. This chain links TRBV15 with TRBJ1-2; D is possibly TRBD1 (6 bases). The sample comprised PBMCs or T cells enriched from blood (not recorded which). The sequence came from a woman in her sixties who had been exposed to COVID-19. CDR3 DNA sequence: TGTGCCACCAGCGCGATCAGGGGAGACTATGGCTACACCTTC. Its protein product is CATSAIRGDYGYTF.